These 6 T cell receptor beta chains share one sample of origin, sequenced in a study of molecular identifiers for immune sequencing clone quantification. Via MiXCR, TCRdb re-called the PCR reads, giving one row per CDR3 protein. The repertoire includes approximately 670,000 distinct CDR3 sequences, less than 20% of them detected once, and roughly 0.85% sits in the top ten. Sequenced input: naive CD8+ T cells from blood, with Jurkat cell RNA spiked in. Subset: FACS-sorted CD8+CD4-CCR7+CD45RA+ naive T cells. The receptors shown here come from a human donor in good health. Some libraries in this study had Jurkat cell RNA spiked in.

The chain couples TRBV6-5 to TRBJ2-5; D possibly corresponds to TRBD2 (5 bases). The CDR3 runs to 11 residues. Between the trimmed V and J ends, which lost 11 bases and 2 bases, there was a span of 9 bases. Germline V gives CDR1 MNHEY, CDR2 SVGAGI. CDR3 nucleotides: TGTGCCGGCGGACTTCAAGAGACCCAGTACTTC. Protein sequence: CAGGLQETQYF.

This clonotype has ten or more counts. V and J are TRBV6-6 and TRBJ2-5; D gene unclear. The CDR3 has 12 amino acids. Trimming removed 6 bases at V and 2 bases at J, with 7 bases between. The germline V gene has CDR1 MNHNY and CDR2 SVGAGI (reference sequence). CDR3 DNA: TGTGCCAGCAGATCCAGGCAAGAGACCCAGTACTTC. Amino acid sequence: CASRSRQETQYF.

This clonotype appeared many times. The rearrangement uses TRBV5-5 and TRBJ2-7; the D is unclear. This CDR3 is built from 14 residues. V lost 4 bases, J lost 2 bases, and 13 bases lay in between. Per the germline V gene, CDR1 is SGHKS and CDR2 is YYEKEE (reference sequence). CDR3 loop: CASSPSLSAYEQYF. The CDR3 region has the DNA TGTGCCAGCAGCCCCAGTTTGTCAGCCTACGAGCAGTACTTC.

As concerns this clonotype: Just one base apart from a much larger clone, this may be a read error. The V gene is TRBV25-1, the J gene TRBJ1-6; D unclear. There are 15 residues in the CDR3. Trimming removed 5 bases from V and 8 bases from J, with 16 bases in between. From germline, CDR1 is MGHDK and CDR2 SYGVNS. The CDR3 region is CASSFSPAPDSPLHF. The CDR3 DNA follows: TGTGCCAGCAGTTTTAGTCCGGCACCGGATTCACCCCTCCACTTT.

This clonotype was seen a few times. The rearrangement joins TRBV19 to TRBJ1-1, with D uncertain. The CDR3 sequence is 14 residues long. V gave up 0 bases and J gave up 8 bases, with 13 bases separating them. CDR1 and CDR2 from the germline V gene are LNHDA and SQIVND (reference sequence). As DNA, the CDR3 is TGTGCCAGTAGTATAGATGGTTCGGGAACAGAAGCTTTCTTT. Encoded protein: CASSIDGSGTEAFF.

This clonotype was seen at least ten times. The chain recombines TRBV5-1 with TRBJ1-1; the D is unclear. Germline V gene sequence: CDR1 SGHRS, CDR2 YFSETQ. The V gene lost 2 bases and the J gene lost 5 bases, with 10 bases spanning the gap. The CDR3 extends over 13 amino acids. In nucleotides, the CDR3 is TGCGCCAGCAGCTTTAATGGAGGAACTGAAGCTTTCTTT. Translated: CASSFNGGTEAFF.